This is a list of T cell receptor beta chains from one sample in a study of identical twins. TCRdb fed the 5' RACE reads into MiXCR, producing one record per CDR3 protein. Among 1.5 million to 2 million distinct CDR3 sequences listed, 25% to 35% were seen once. Specimen: cord blood. Every receptor here comes from a newborn girl in good health. CDR3s include the opening cysteine and the closing phenylalanine or tryptophan. D genes are given only for firm matches. The size entry is marked missing in some rows and otherwise reads once, few, many or a size class.

>TRBV10-3|TRBJ2-5|TRBD1|-
TGTGCCGCCCGGGACAGCCAAGAGACCCAGTACTTC
CAARDSQETQYF
>TRBV20-1|TRBJ2-3|-|-
TGCAGTGCTAGAGATTTAGGCTACTACACAGATACGCAGTATTTT
CSARDLGYYTDTQYF
>TRBV5-1|TRBJ2-7|-|-
TGCGCCAGCACCTCACCCACGAGGGACGAGCAGTACTTC
CASTSPTRDEQYF
>TRBV7-2|TRBJ2-7|TRBD2|-
TGTGCCAGCAGCGCCTGGACTAGCGCTTACGAGCAGTACTTC
CASSAWTSAYEQYF
>TRBV4-2|TRBJ2-5|-|-
TGTGCCAGCAGCCAAGAAGAGGGCTCCTACAATGAGCAGTACTTC
CASSQEEGSYNEQYF
>TRBV20-1|TRBJ2-1|TRBD2|few
TGCAGTGCTAGTCCCGGCGGGAGGTTCTATGAGCAGTTCTTC
CSASPGGRFYEQFF
>TRBV5-1|TRBJ1-1|-|-
TGCGCCAGCAGCTTGGCTCCCGCCCGGCCTGAAGCTTTCTTT
CASSLAPARPEAFF
>TRBV5-1|TRBJ2-2|-|-
TGCGCCAGCAGCTTACAGGGATCGAACACCGGGGGGCTGTTTTTT
CASSLQGSNTGGLFF
>TRBV6-5|TRBJ2-5|TRBD2|few
TGTGCCAGCAGTTATCTCTCTAGCGGGAGAGAGACCCAGTACTTC
CASSYLSSGRETQYF
>TRBV10-3|TRBJ2-3|TRBD2|many
TGTGCCATCAGTGACGGCTTGCGCGGGGGAACCACAGATACGCAGTATTTT
CAISDGLRGGTTDTQYF
>TRBV20-1|TRBJ1-6|TRBD1|-
TGCAGTGCTAGTCTAAGTACCGGGACAGGGAATTCACCCCTCCACTTT
CSASLSTGTGNSPLHF
>TRBV4-2|TRBJ2-3|-|-
TGTGCCAGCAGCCACCTCGACAGAGACACAGATACGCAGTATTTT
CASSHLDRDTDTQYF
>TRBV6-2/TRBV6-3|TRBJ2-1|-|-
TGTGCCAGCAGGGACACAGGGCAGGGTGAGCAGTTCTTC
CASRDTGQGEQFF
>TRBV6-1|TRBJ1-1|-|once
TGTGCCAGCAGATTGCCAGGCAGGAACACTGAAGCTTTCTTT
CASRLPGRNTEAFF
>TRBV20-1|TRBJ2-3|TRBD2|-
TGCAGTGCCCAGCGGGAGGGCACAGATACGCAGTATTTT
CSAQREGTDTQYF
>TRBV20-1|TRBJ2-7|TRBD1|-
TGCAGTGCTAGCGGCGGACAGGGGGCGAGGTCCTACGAGCAGTACTTC
CSASGGQGARSYEQYF
>TRBV12-5|TRBJ2-3|-|-
TGTGCTAGTGGTTTGGCCCGGCCCGGGTATCCTAGCACAGATACGCAGTATTTT
CASGLARPGYPSTDTQYF
>TRBV2|TRBJ2-7|TRBD2|few
TGTGCCAGCAGTGAGGCCGGGAGGGCTTCCTACGAGCAGTACTTC
CASSEAGRASYEQYF
>TRBV7-9|TRBJ1-1|-|-
TGTGCCAGCTCTCCCCGCGGGAAAAACACTGAAGCTTTCTTT
CASSPRGKNTEAFF
>TRBV11-2|TRBJ1-1|-|-
TGTGCCAGCAGCTTCGCCTCAGGACGGAACACTGAAGCTTTCTTT
CASSFASGRNTEAFF
>TRBV20-1|TRBJ2-1|TRBD2|few
TGCAGTGCCCGACTAGCGGGGCAAAATGAGCAGTTCTTC
CSARLAGQNEQFF
>TRBV10-3|TRBJ1-6|-|few
TGTGCCATCAGGACCCTCTATAATTCACCCCTCCACTTT
CAIRTLYNSPLHF